This TCR beta chain was captured by sequencing in a study of blood T cell repertoires in COVID-19. The overall study: Researchers got acute and convalescent COVID-19 samples from the United States, Italy and Spain. In each case, the material was cDNA or gDNA derived from T cells, B-cell-depleted T cells, or PBMCs.

Up to 2 weeks before entering the study, exposed participants had met a COVID-19 case. The ends were cut back, 4 bases at V and 5 bases at J, with 10 bases in the middle. CDR3 length equals 14 residues. Germline V gives CDR1 KGHDR, CDR2 SFDVKD. As handled by the study authors: Estimates of nucleated cell counts were drawn from the amplification of reference gene primers. Measured with immunoSEQ multiplex PCR; TCRdb has only the in-frame clones, and not every one. V and J calls and clone size are copied from that table; D and trimming were computed from the DNA. The sample lists around 250,000 clones, approximately 80% occurring once.

The chain is built from TRBV24-1 and TRBJ2-2, with a weak D call TRBD1 (6 bases). The TCR sequence derives from a man aged 35 to 55 who had been exposed to COVID-19. The source material was PBMCs or T cells enriched from blood (not recorded which). The CDR3 coding sequence is TGTGCCACCAGTGACCTTACAGGGACCGGGGAGCTGTTTTTT. Its protein is CATSDLTGTGELFF.